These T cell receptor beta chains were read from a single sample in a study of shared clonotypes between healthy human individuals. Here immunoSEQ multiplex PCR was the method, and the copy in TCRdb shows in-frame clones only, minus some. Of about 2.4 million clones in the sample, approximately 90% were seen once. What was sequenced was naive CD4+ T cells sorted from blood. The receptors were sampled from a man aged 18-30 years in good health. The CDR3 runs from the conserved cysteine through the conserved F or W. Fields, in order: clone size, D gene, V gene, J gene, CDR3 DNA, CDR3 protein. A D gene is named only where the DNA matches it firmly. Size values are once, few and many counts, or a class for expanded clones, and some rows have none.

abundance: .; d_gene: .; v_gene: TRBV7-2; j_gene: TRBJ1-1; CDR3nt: TGTGCCAGCAGCAAACAGCTGAACACTGAAGCTTTCTTT; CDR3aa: CASSKQLNTEAFF
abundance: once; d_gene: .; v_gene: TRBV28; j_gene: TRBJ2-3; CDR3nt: TGTGCCAGCAGTCCAGCCGGGACAAGGAGCACAGATACGCAGTATTTT; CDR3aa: CASSPAGTRSTDTQYF
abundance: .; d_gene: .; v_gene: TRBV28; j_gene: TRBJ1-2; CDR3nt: TGTGCCAGCAGTGCCCACAGTAACTATGGCTACACCTTC; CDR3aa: CASSAHSNYGYTF
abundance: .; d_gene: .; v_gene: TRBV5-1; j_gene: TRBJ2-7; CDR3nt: TGCGCCAGCAGCCCTATGACCGCGAGCTCCTACGAGCAGTACTTC; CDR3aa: CASSPMTASSYEQYF
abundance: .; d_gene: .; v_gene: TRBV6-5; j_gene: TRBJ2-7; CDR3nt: TGTGCCAGCAGCCAGGGTGGGGCCGTCGGGGAGCAGTACTTC; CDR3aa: CASSQGGAVGEQYF
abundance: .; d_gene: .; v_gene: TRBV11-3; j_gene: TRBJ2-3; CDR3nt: TGTGCCAGCAGCTTAGATCGGGGGGCCACAGATACGCAGTATTTT; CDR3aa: CASSLDRGATDTQYF
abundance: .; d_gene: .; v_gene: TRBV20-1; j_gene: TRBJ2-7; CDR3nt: TGCAGTGTCAGCTCCTACGAGCAGTACTTC; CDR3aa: CSVSSYEQYF
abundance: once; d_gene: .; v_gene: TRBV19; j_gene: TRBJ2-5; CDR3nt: TGTGCCAGTAGTATCGGGGGCACCGCGGCCCAAGAGACCCAGTACTTC; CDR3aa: CASSIGGTAAQETQYF
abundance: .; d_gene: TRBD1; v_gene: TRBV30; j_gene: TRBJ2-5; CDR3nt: TGTGCCTGGAGTCTAGGGGGCACAGGGGGCACAGAGACCCAGTACTTC; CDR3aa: CAWSLGGTGGTETQYF
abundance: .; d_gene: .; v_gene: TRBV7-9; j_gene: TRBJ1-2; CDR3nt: TGTGCCAGCAGCTTAGGAGGGATCGGCTATGGCTACACCTTC; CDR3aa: CASSLGGIGYGYTF
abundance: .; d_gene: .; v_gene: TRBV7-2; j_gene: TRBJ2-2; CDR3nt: TGTGCCAGCAGCTTAGGTCCCGGATTGTACGTGCTGTTTTTT; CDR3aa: CASSLGPGLYVLFF
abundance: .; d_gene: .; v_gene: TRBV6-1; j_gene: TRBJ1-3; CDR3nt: TGTGCCAGCAGTGCTCGACGGGGAGGGGCTGGAAACACCATATATTTT; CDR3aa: CASSARRGGAGNTIYF
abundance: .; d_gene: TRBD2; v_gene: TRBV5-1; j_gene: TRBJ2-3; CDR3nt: TGCGCCAGCCGTAGCGGGGGCACAGATACGCAGTATTTT; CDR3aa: CASRSGGTDTQYF
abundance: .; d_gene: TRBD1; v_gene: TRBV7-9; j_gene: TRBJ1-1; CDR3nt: TGTGCCAGCAGCTTAGCAGGGGGCGCCTGGAAAGCTTTCTTT; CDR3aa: CASSLAGGAWKAFF
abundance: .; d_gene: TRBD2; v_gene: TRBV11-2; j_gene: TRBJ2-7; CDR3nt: TGTGCCAGCAGCTTAACGGGACTAGCGGGAGGTTACTCCGAGCAGTACTTC; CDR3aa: CASSLTGLAGGYSEQYF
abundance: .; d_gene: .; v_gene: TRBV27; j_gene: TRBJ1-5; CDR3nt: TGTGCCAGCAGTTCCAGGACGGGAATTAGCAATCAGCCCCAGCATTTT; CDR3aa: CASSSRTGISNQPQHF
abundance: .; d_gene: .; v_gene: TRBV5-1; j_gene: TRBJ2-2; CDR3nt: TGCGCCAGCAGCTTGCAAAGGGTAGCCGGGGAGCTGTTTTTT; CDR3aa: CASSLQRVAGELFF
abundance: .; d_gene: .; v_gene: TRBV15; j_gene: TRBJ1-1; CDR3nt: TGTGCCACCAGCAGGGAGGTCCGGGGGAACACTGAAGCTTTCTTT; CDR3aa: CATSREVRGNTEAFF
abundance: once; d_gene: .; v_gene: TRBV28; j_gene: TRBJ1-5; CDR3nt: TGTGCCAGCAGTGTCGCGGGGCCGATTAATCAGCCCCAGCATTTT; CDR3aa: CASSVAGPINQPQHF
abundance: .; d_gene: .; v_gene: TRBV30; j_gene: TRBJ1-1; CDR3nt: TGTGCCTGGAGTGTCGCCGATAGTACTGAAGCTTTCTTT; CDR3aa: CAWSVADSTEAFF
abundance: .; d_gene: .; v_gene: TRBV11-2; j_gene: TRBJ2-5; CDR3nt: TGTGCCAGCAGCTTAGATTCGTTAAGTAGGGAGACCCAGTACTTC; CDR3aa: CASSLDSLSRETQYF
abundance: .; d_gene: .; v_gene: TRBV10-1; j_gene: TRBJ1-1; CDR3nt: TGCGCCAGCAGCCCCGGGCTGAACACTGAAGCTTTCTTT; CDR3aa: CASSPGLNTEAFF
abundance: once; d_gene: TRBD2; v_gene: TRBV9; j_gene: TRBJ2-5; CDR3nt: TGTGCCAGCAGCGTAGGTAGCGGGAGGGCCGGGGAGACCCAGTACTTC; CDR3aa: CASSVGSGRAGETQYF
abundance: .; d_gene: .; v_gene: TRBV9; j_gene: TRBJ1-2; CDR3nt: TGTGCCAGCAGCTTAACACCCCGGGACGCAACCTATGGCTACACCTTC; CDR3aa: CASSLTPRDATYGYTF
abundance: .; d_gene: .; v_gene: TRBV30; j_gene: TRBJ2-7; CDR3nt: TGTGCCTCGACCTCGACCCGGGACCCCTACGAGCAGTACTTC; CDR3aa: CASTSTRDPYEQYF